The clone carrying this TCR beta chain was observed at least ten times. What it recognizes is unknown. V was pared by 5 bases and J by 2 bases, with 10 bases between. The CDR3 is 13 amino acids. Germline values: CDR1 MNHEY, CDR2 SMNVEV (reference sequence). The data were taken from a study of T cells in Graves' hyperthyroidism and ophthalmopathy. Findings and caveats of the study: Blood samples included most of the expanded thyroid clonotypes exceeding 0.001.

Amplification of TCR beta CDR3 regions used RNA as the template. The HTBI primer set served for first-round RT-PCR of the TCR CDR3. From the multiplex PCR reads, TCRdb called clonotypes with MiXCR, one entry per CDR3 protein. The table shows a few hundred thousand distinct CDR3 sequences, with roughly 46% occurring only once. Patients were excluded for uncontrolled infection, other autoimmune disease, pregnancy or lactation. This chain uses TRBV27 with TRBJ2-7, with D unclear. The clonotype was recovered from an adult woman with Graves' disease, either hyperthyroidism or ophthalmopathy (not recorded which). Material: peripheral blood or thyroid tissue (not recorded which). This CDR3 is CASSTTDTYEQYF. The CDR3, as DNA: TGTGCCAGCAGTACGACGGATACCTACGAGCAGTACTTC.